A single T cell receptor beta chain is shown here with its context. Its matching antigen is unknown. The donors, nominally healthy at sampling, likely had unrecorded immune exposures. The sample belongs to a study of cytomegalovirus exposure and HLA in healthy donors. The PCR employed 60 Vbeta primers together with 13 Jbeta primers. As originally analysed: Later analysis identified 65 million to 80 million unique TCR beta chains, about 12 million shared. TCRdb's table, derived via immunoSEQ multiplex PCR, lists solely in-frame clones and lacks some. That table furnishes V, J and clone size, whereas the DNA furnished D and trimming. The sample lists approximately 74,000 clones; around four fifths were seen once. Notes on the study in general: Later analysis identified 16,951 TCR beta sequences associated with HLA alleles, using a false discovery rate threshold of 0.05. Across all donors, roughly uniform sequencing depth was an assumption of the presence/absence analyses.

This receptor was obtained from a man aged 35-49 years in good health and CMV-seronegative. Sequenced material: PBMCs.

This CDR3 is CASSLEFQRGKLFF. The CDR3 DNA follows: TGTGCCAGCAGCTTGGAATTTCAGCGAGGAAAACTGTTTTTT. The chain couples TRBV5-4 to TRBJ1-4; D not resolved. Germline CDR1 SGHNT, CDR2 YYREEE (reference sequence). Trimming stripped 0 bases from V and 10 bases from J, with 13 bases between. This CDR3 is built from 14 residues.